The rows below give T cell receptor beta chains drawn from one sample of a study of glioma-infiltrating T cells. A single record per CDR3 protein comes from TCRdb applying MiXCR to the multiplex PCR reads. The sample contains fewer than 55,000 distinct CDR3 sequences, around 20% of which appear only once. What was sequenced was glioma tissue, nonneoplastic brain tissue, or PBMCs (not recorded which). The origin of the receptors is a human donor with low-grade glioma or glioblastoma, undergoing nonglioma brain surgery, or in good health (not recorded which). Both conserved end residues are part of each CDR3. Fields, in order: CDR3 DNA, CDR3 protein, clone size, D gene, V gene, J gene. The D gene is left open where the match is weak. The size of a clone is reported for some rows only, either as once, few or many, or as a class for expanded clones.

TGTGCCAGCAGCTTAGAACCCTTGAGATCCTGGGACACTGAAGCTTTCTTT	CASSLEPLRSWDTEAFF	many	.	TRBV11-2	TRBJ1-1
TGTGCCACCAGCAGGGTGCCCGACACTGAAGCTTTCTTT	CATSRVPDTEAFF	few	.	TRBV6-1	TRBJ1-1
TGTGCCACCAGTGTCTCGGGAGGGCACAATGAGCAGTTCTTC	CATSVSGGHNEQFF	many	TRBD2	TRBV24-1	TRBJ2-1
TGCGCCAGCAGCTTGGAAACAGGGGGCTACTACGAGCAGTACTTC	CASSLETGGYYEQYF	many	TRBD1	TRBV5-1	TRBJ2-7
TGTGCCAGCAGCACAGGGGTCTATGGCTACACCTTC	CASSTGVYGYTF	many	TRBD1	TRBV28	TRBJ1-2
TGTGCCAGCTCACCATCTATAGAGACCCAGTACTTC	CASSPSIETQYF	many	.	TRBV18	TRBJ2-5
TGTGCCAGCAGCTTAAACGGCCTGGAGCAGTACTTC	CASSLNGLEQYF	many	.	TRBV7-3	TRBJ2-7
TGCAGCGTTGGAGGGTCTTCCCTGGGAGATGAGCAGTTCTTC	CSVGGSSLGDEQFF	.	.	TRBV29-1	TRBJ2-1
TGTGCCAGCAGCTCCCTCGAGGAAAACACCATATATTTT	CASSSLEENTIYF	.	.	TRBV11-3	TRBJ1-3
TGCGCCAGCAGCCTACAGCCCACTCTGAACACTGAAGCTTTCTTT	CASSLQPTLNTEAFF	many	.	TRBV5-1	TRBJ1-1
TGTGCCAGCAGTTCCTGGGGGAGCGATCGGCCCCAGCATTTT	CASSSWGSDRPQHF	.	.	TRBV27	TRBJ1-5
TGCAGCGTGGATAGACAGGAACGAGAGCAGTACTTC	CSVDRQEREQYF	many	.	TRBV20-1	TRBJ2-7
TGTGCCCGCAGTTACAGGGACAGGAACACTGCCGCTTTCTTT	CARSYRDRNTAAFF	.	TRBD1	TRBV6-2/TRBV6-3	TRBJ1-1
TGTGCCAGCAGTGAAGCTTCGGTTGGCGGCTACACCTTC	CASSEASVGGYTF	many	.	TRBV6-1	TRBJ1-2
TGCAGTGCAGGACAGGGGAACAGCAATCAGCCCCAGCATTTT	CSAGQGNSNQPQHF	many	TRBD1	TRBV20-1	TRBJ1-5
TGTGCCAGCAGTCCCTTATTCCGGGATAACTATGGCTACACCTTC	CASSPLFRDNYGYTF	many	.	TRBV28	TRBJ1-2
TGCGCCAGCAGTCTACTACAAGAGACCCAGTACTTC	CASSLLQETQYF	many	.	TRBV10-2	TRBJ2-5